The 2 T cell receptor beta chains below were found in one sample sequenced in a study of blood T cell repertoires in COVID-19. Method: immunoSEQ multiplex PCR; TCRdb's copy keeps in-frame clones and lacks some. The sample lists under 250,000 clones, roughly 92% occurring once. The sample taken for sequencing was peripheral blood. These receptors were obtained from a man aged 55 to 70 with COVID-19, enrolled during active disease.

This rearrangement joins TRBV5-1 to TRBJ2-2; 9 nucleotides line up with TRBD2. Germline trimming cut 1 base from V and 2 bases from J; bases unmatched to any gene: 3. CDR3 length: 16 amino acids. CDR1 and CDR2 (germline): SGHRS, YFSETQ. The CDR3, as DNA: TGCGCCAGCAGCTTGATGACTAGCGGTAACACCGGGGAGCTGTTTTTT. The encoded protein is CASSLMTSGNTGELFF.

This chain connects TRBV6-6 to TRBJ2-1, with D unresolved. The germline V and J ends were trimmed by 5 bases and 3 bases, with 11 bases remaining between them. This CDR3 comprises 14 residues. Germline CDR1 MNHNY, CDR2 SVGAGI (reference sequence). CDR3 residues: CASSPPGLYNEQFF. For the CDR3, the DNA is TGTGCCAGCAGTCCGCCGGGTCTCTACAATGAGCAGTTCTTC.